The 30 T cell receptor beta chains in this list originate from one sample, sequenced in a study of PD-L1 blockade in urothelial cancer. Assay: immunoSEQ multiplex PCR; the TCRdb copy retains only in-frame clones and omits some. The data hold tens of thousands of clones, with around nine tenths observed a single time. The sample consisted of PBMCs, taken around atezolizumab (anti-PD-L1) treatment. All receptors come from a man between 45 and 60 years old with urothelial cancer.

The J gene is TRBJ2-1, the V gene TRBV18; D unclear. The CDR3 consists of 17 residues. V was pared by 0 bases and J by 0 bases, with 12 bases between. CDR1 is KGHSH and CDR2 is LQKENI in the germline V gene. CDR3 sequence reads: CASSPPAGGSSYNEQFF. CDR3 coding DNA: TGTGCCAGCTCACCACCCGCTGGCGGCAGCTCCTACAATGAGCAGTTCTTC.

CDR3 residues: CAISGTSTTGEQYF. Written as DNA, the CDR3 is TGTGCCATCAGTGGGACTAGCACGACGGGTGAGCAGTACTTC. The gene calls are TRBV10-3 and TRBJ2-7; 8 bases match TRBD2. Germline V gene lookup returns CDR1 ENHRY and CDR2 SYGVKD. J lost 7 bases, V lost 4 bases, and 9 bases had no gene match. The CDR3 is made up of 14 amino acids.

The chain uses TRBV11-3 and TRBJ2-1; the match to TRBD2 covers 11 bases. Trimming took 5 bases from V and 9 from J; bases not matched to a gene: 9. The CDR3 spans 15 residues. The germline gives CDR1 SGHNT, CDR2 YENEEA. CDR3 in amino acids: CASSQGLAEGGEQFF. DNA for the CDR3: TGTGCCAGCAGCCAGGGACTAGCGGAGGGGGGTGAGCAGTTCTTC.

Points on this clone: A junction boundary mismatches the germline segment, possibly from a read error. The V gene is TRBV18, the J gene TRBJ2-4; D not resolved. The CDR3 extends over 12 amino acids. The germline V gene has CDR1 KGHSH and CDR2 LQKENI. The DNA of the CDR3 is TGTGCCAGCTCACCATCTATCACCTACCGTATTTTC. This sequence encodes CASSPSITYRIF.

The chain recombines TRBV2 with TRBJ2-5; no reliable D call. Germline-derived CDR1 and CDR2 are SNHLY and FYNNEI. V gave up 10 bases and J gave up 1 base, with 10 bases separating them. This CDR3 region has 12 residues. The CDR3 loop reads CAIIWSQETQYF. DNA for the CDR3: TGTGCCATCATTTGGAGCCAAGAGACCCAGTACTTC.

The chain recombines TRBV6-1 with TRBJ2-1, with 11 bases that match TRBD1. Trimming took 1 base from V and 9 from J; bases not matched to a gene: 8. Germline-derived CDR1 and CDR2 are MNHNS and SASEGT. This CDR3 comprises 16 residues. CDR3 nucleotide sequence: TGTGCCAGCAGTGAAGTGCACGGGACAGGGGGTCCTGAGCAGTTCTTC. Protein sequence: CASSEVHGTGGPEQFF.

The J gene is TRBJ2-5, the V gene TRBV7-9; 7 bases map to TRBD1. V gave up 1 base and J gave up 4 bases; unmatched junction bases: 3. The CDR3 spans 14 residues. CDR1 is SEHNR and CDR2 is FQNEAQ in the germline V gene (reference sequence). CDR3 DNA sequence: TGTGCCAGCAGCTTAGTACAGGGGATAGAGACCCAGTACTTC. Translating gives CASSLVQGIETQYF.

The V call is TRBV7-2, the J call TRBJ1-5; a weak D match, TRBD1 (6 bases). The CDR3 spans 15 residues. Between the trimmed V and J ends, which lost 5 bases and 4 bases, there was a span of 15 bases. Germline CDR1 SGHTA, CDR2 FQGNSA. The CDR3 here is CASSGQQGLNQPQHF. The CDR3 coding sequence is TGTGCCAGCAGCGGCCAACAGGGCCTTAATCAGCCCCAGCATTTT.

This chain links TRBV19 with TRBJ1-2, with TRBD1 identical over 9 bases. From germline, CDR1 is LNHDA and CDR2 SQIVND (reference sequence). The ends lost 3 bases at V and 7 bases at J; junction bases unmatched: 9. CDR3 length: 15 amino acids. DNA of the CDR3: TGTGCCAGTAGTATTGCGGGACAGGGTAGCATTGGCTACACCTTC. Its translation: CASSIAGQGSIGYTF.

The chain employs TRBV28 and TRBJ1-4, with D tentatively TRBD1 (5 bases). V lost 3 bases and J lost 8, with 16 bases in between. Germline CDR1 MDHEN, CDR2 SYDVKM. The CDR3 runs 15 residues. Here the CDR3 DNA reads TGTGCCAGCAGTTTTGGGGGAGGGGAGAGCGAAAAACTGTTTTTT. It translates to CASSFGGGESEKLFF.

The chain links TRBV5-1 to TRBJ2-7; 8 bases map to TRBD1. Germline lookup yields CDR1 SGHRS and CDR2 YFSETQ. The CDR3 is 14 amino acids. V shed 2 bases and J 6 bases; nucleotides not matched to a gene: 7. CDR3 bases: TGCGCCAGCAGCTTCTGGACAGGGTCGATCGAGCAGTACTTC. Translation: CASSFWTGSIEQYF.

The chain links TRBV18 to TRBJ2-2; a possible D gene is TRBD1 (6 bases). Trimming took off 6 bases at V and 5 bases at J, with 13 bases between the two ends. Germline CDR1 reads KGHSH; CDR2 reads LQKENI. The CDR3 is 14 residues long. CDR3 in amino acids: CASSTLQGTGELFF. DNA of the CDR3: TGTGCCAGCTCCACCCTCCAGGGGACCGGGGAGCTGTTTTTT.

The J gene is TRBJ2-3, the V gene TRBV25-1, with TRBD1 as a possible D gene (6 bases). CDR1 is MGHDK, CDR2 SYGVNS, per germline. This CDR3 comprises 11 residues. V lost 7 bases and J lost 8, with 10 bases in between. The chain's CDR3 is CASNRAGTQYF. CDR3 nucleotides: TGTGCCAGCAACAGGGCGGGTACGCAGTATTTT. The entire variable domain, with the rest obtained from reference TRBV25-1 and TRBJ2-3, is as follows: EADIYQTPRYLVIGTGKKITLECSQTMGHDKMYWYQQDPGMELHLIHYSYGVNSTEKGDLSSESTVSRIRTEHFPLTLESARPSHTSQYLCASNRAGTQYFGPGTRLTVL.

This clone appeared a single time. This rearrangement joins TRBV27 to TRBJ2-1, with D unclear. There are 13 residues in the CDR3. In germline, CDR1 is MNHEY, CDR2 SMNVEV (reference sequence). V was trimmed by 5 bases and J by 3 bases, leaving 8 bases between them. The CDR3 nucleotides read TGTGCCAGCAGTGAACAGAGCTACAATGAGCAGTTCTTC. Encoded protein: CASSEQSYNEQFF.

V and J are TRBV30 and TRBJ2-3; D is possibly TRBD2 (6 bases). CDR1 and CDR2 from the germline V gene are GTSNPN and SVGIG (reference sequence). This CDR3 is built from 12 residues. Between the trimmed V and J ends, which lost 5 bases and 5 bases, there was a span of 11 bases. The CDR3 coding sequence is TGTGCCTGGGGGACCGGGGGAGATACGCAGTATTTT. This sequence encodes CAWGTGGDTQYF.

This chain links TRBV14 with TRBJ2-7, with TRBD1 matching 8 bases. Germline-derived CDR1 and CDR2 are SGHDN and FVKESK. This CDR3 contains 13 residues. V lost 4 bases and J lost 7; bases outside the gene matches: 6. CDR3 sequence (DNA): TGTGCCAGCAGCCTTGGACAGGGAGGTGAGCAGTACTTC. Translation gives CASSLGQGGEQYF.

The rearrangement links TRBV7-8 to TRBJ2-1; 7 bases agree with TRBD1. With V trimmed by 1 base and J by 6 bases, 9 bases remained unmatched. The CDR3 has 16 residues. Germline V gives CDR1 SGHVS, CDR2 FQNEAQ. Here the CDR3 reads CASSLGTDRAGNEQFF. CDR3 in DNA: TGTGCCAGCAGCTTAGGAACCGACAGGGCTGGCAATGAGCAGTTCTTC.

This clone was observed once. The CDR3 loop reads CASSQGAQETQYF. The CDR3 nucleotides are TGTGCCAGCTCACAGGGGGCTCAAGAGACCCAGTACTTC. V is TRBV18 and J is TRBJ2-5; 7 bases align to TRBD1. V trimming: 4 bases; J trimming: 2 bases; junction bases outside the gene matches: 1. This CDR3 spans 13 amino acids. Germline-derived CDR1 and CDR2 are KGHSH and LQKENI.

CDR3 nucleotide sequence: TGTGCCGTTTACGGGGATGGCACTGAAGCTTTCTTT. Amino acid sequence: CAVYGDGTEAFF. The chain has TRBV2 and TRBJ1-1; D remains ambiguous. CDR3 length: 12 residues. The V end was cut by 11 bases, the J end by 4 bases, with 14 bases between. Germline V gene data show CDR1 as SNHLY and CDR2 as FYNNEI.

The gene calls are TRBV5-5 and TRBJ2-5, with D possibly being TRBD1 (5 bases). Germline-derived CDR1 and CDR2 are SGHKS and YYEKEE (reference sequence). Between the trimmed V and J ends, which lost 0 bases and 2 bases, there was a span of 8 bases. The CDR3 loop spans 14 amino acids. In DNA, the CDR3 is TGTGCCAGCAGCTTGGAGACAGCTCAAGAGACCCAGTACTTC. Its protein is CASSLETAQETQYF.

The CDR3 is CASHSGALYNEQFF. For the CDR3, the DNA is TGTGCCAGCCACTCTGGGGCCCTGTACAATGAGCAGTTCTTC. The V call is TRBV27, the J call TRBJ2-1, with D possibly being TRBD1 (5 bases). V lost 8 bases and J 4 bases, leaving 15 bases between the germline ends. The CDR3 spans 14 residues. CDR1 is MNHEY, CDR2 SMNVEV, per germline (reference sequence).

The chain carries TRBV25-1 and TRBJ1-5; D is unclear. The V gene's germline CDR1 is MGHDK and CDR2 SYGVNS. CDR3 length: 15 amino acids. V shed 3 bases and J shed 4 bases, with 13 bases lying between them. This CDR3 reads CASSEAGQPNQPQHF. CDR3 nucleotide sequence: TGTGCCAGCAGTGAGGCTGGGCAGCCAAATCAGCCCCAGCATTTT.

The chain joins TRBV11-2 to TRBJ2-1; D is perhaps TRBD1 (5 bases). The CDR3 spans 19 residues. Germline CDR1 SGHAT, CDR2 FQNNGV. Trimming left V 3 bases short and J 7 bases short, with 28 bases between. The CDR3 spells CASSFYPKESSLRGNEQFF. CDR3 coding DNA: TGTGCCAGCAGCTTTTATCCCAAGGAGTCCTCTTTAAGGGGTAATGAGCAGTTCTTC.

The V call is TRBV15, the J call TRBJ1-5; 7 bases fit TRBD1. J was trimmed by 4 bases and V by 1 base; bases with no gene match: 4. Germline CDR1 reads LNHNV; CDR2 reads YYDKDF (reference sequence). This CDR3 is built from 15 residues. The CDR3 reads CATSRVPGGNQPQHF. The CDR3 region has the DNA TGTGCCACCAGCAGAGTCCCAGGGGGGAATCAGCCCCAGCATTTT.

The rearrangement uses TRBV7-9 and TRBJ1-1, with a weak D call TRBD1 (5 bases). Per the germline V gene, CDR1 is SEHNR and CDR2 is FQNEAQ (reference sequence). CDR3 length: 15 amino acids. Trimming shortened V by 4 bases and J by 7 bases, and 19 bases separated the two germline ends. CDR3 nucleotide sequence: TGTGCCAGCAGCTGGCGGGACGGGGGAGCTGGTGAAGCTTTCTTT. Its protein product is CASSWRDGGAGEAFF.

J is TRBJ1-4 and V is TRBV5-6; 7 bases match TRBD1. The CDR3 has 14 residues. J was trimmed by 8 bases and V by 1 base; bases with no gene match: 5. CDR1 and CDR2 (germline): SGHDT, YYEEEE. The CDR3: CASSLFTGDEKLFF. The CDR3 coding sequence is TGTGCCAGCAGCTTGTTCACAGGGGACGAAAAACTGTTTTTT.

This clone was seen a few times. CDR3 nucleotide sequence: TGTGCCAGCAGCCCAGACAGGGCGAACACTGAAGCTTTCTTT. It codes for CASSPDRANTEAFF. The chain employs TRBV7-9 and TRBJ1-1, with 7 bases aligning to TRBD1. The CDR3 is 14 residues long. CDR1 is SEHNR and CDR2 is FQNEAQ in the germline V gene (reference sequence). V shed 5 bases, J shed 1 base, and the junction held 4 bases outside the gene matches.

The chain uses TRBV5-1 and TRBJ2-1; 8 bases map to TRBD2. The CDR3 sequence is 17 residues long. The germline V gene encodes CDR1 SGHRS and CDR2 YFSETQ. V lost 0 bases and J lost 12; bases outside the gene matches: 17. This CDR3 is CASSLGSASGRLNMQFF. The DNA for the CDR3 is TGCGCCAGCAGCTTGGGTTCGGCTAGCGGGCGCTTAAATATGCAGTTCTTC.

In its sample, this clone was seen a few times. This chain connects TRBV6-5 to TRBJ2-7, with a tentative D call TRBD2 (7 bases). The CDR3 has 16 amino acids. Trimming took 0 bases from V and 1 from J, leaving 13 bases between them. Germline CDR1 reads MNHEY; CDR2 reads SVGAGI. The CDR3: CASSYSGGPLSYEQYF. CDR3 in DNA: TGTGCCAGCAGTTACTCGGGGGGGCCCCTATCCTACGAGCAGTACTTC.

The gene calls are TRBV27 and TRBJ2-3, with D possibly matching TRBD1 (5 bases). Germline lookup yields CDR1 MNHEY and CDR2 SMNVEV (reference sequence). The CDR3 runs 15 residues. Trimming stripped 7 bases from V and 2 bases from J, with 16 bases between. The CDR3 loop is CASNSHPGNTDTQYF. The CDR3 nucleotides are TGTGCCAGCAATTCCCATCCAGGGAACACAGATACGCAGTATTTT.